Below are 15 T cell receptor beta chains sequenced from a single sample in a study of Ad26.COV2.S vaccination and SARS-CoV-2 variants (dated by TCRdb to the early 2020s). The treatment or condition label for this specimen denotes: about 20 received Ad26.COV2.S at low or high dose, single or two shots; about 5 received placebo; per-sample allocation not given. For vaccine and placebo recipients, repertoires were sequenced using samples collected on day 63 after the first injection. Libraries were built with the immunoSEQ multiplex PCR assay. As stored in TCRdb, this immuneACCESS dataset retains in-frame rearrangements with V and J assigned. A fraction of the clones does not appear; measured against another copy, unresolved V genes explain less than half of the discrepancy, and the remainder lacks a known reason. The sample profile shows around 450,000 clones; roughly nine tenths of them were found once. Approximately 1.7% of the sample is held by the ten biggest clonotypes.

The sample in question was peripheral blood, obtained in a trial of Ad26.COV2.S vaccine versus placebo. All receptors come from a person aged 18-60 years who received the Ad26.COV2.S COVID-19 vaccine or a placebo.

The chain joins TRBV5-1 to TRBJ1-2, with 9 bases lining up with TRBD1. CDR1 is SGHRS and CDR2 is YFSETQ in the germline V gene. CDR3 length: 19 residues. The J segment lost 1 base and the V segment lost 0 bases, leaving 13 bases of the junction unmatched. The CDR3 nucleotides read TGCGCCAGCAGCTTGGTGTGGCACGGACAGGGGAACCGTAACTATGGCTACACCTTC. This encodes CASSLVWHGQGNRNYGYTF.

This sequence joins TRBV21-1 and TRBJ1-5. TRBV21-1 is reported as a pseudogene. The CDR3 totals 14 residues. The CDR3 coding sequence is TGTGCCAGCAGCAAAATGTGGGTAAATCAGCCCCAGCATTTT. Protein: CASSKMWVNQPQHF.

This rearrangement joins TRBV9 to TRBJ2-3, with 8 bases aligning to TRBD2. Germline V gene sequence: CDR1 SGDLS, CDR2 YYNGEE. V lost 4 bases to trimming and J lost 6 bases; unmatched junction nucleotides: 7. The CDR3 length is 14 residues. The CDR3 region has the DNA TGTGCCAGCAGCAGCGGGGGCTCGGTGGATACGCAGTATTTT. It is translated as CASSSGGSVDTQYF.

This chain joins TRBV7-3 and TRBJ2-3; D is perhaps TRBD1 (6 bases). In germline, CDR1 is SGHTA, CDR2 FQGTGA. The CDR3 has 14 amino acids. Trimming stripped 5 bases from V and 1 base from J, with 10 bases between. For the CDR3, the DNA is TGTGCCAGCAGCCTGGGACACCGCACAGATACGCAGTATTTT. Its protein is CASSLGHRTDTQYF.

This clone was seen just once. J is TRBJ2-7 and V is TRBV11-3; D may be TRBD1 or TRBD2 (6 bases each). The germline CDR1 and CDR2 sequences are SGHNT and YENEEA. V was shortened by 3 bases and J by 2 bases, with 11 bases between the two germline ends. The CDR3 length is 14 residues. The CDR3 sequence: CASSFGGHPYEQYF. DNA for the CDR3: TGTGCCAGCAGCTTTGGGGGGCACCCCTACGAGCAGTACTTC.

The gene calls are TRBV7-2 and TRBJ1-5; 7 bases agree with TRBD1. J gave up 6 bases and V 5 bases, and 7 bases lay outside the gene matches. This CDR3 spans 14 amino acids. Germline CDR1 is SGHTA and CDR2 is FQGNSA. The CDR3 reads CASSPRQGFQPQHF. DNA of the CDR3: TGTGCCAGCAGCCCTCGACAGGGATTTCAGCCCCAGCATTTT. The whole variable domain, remainder taken from reference TRBV7-2 and TRBJ1-5, is GAGVSQSPSNKVTEKGKDVELRCDPISGHTALYWYRQSLGQGLEFLIYFQGNSAPDKSGLPSDRFSAERTGGSVSTLTIQRTQQEDSAVYLCASSPRQGFQPQHFGDGTRLSIL.

This clone was counted a single time. This rearrangement joins TRBV5-1 to TRBJ2-7; the D gene is possibly TRBD2 (6 bases). The CDR3 covers 14 residues. V dropped 3 bases and J dropped 8 bases, with 18 bases sitting between them. Germline V gene lookup returns CDR1 SGHRS and CDR2 YFSETQ. The CDR3 DNA sequence: TGCGCCAGCAGCTCGGGAGAACCCTTTGGGCAGCAGTACTTC. Its translation is CASSSGEPFGQQYF. Full variable domain (remainder filled in from reference TRBV5-1 and TRBJ2-7): KAGVTQTPRYLIKTRGQQVTLSCSPISGHRSVSWYQQTPGQGLQFLFEYFSETQRNKGNFPGRFSGRQFSNSRSEMNVSTLELGDSALYLCASSSGEPFGQQYFGPGTRLTVT.

This chain links TRBV6-2 or TRBV6-3 with TRBJ1-2; weak D call: TRBD1 (6 bases). V lost 5 bases and J 4 bases, leaving 17 bases between the germline ends. Germline lookup yields CDR1 MNHEY and CDR2 SVGEGT. CDR3 length: 15 amino acids. The CDR3 protein is CASSGYRDIVYGYTF. DNA of the CDR3: TGTGCCAGCAGTGGCTACCGGGACATCGTCTATGGCTACACCTTC.

The rearrangement joins TRBV9 to TRBJ2-7; possibly TRBD1 for D (6 bases). V lost 4 bases to trimming and J lost 1 base, with 15 bases between them. The CDR3 totals 15 residues. CDR1 is SGDLS and CDR2 is YYNGEE in the germline V gene. This chain's CDR3 is CASSKGAGASYEQYF. The CDR3, as DNA: TGTGCCAGCAGCAAGGGAGCAGGGGCGTCCTACGAGCAGTACTTC.

The V and J genes are TRBV6-6 and TRBJ2-7, with 7 bases aligning to TRBD1. Per the germline V gene, CDR1 is MNHNY and CDR2 is SVGAGI (reference sequence). After removal of 5 bases from V and 0 bases from J, the junction contained 1 base not matched to a gene. CDR3 length: 13 residues. CDR3 region: CASSGTASYEQYF. The DNA for the CDR3 is TGTGCCAGCAGTGGGACAGCCTCCTACGAGCAGTACTTC.

This chain uses TRBV10-3 with TRBJ2-7, with D unresolved. Deletions cut 2 bases from V and 3 bases from J, with 11 bases between. CDR1 and CDR2 from the germline V gene are ENHRY and SYGVKD. The CDR3 has 14 amino acids. In DNA, the CDR3 is TGTGCCATCAGTGAGAGGGCCGATTTCTACGAGCAGTACTTC. Residues: CAISERADFYEQYF.

The chain couples TRBV4-1 to TRBJ1-1; D not resolved. V dropped 2 bases and J dropped 0 bases, with 10 bases sitting between them. The germline CDR1 and CDR2 sequences are MGHRA and YSYEKL. The CDR3 loop spans 15 amino acids. The CDR3 protein is CASSQSGALNTEAFF. The DNA for the CDR3 is TGCGCCAGCAGCCAATCCGGCGCGCTGAACACTGAAGCTTTCTTT.

The CDR3: CASSSSLSSTENTEAFF. The CDR3 region has the DNA TGTGCCAGCAGTTCATCCCTCTCCTCGACGGAGAACACTGAAGCTTTCTTT. The chain is built from TRBV27 and TRBJ1-1; the D is unclear. The CDR3 runs 17 residues. V lost 4 bases, J lost 1 base, and 19 bases lay in between. The V gene's germline CDR1 is MNHEY and CDR2 SMNVEV (reference sequence).

The chain employs TRBV5-8 and TRBJ1-2, with D perhaps matching TRBD1 (5 bases). CDR1 and CDR2 (germline): SGHTS, YDEGEE. The V and J ends lost 8 bases and 2 bases respectively, with 19 bases between them. This CDR3 has 15 amino acids. CDR3 in DNA: TGTGCCAGTCTTCGCCGATTCCGGGGGAACTATGGCTACACCTTC. Encoded protein: CASLRRFRGNYGYTF.

This clone has only one observation. The genes are TRBV6-2 or TRBV6-3 and TRBJ2-7, with unresolved D. V lost 5 bases, J lost 1 base, and 9 bases lay in between. Germline V lookup: CDR1 MNHEY, CDR2 SVGEGT. The CDR3 covers 13 residues. CDR3 nucleotide sequence: TGTGCCAGCAGTCCCAAAGGGTCCTACGAGCAGTACTTC. Protein: CASSPKGSYEQYF.